The 7 T cell receptor beta chains below come from one sample, sequenced in a study of human T cells and chemical hapten exposure. Described time point: patch test 1, 2 weeks after DPC sensitization. Treatment indicated: therapeutic diphenylcyclopropenone sensitization with weekly scalp DPC. TCRdb re-called the RACE reads through MiXCR, storing one row per CDR3 protein. The table records a few hundred thousand distinct CDR3 sequences, around 4.8% of them present only once. The starting material was whole blood, obtained in connection with sensitization to the hapten diphenylcyclopropenone (DPC). All receptors come from a woman in her fifties or sixties with alopecia areata. Some clones in this sample may be carry-over from other donors' samples.

This clonotype has more than one count but fewer than ten. CDR3 nucleotide sequence: TGCAGCGTTGGCAAGGGACAGGGGGTAACAGATACGCAGTATTTT. It is translated as CSVGKGQGVTDTQYF. The chain has TRBV29-1 and TRBJ2-3; 11 bases map to TRBD1. CDR3 length: 15 residues. J lost 3 bases, V lost 4 bases, and 6 bases had no gene match. The germline gives CDR1 SQVTM, CDR2 ANQGSEA.

The table lists this clonotype with a few counts. The chain is built from TRBV18 and TRBJ2-2, with a tentative D call TRBD2 (5 bases). Germline V gene lookup returns CDR1 KGHSH and CDR2 LQKENI. There are 14 residues in the CDR3. V was cut by 8 bases and J by 7 bases, with 17 bases left in between. This chain's CDR3 is CASGRGPRDGELFF. The DNA for the CDR3 is TGTGCCAGCGGACGCGGGCCCCGGGACGGGGAGCTGTTTTTT.

This clonotype was seen ten or more times. The rearrangement joins TRBV11-2 to TRBJ2-1; D call uncertain. Germline values: CDR1 SGHAT, CDR2 FQNNGV. Trimming took 5 bases from V and 5 from J, leaving 16 bases between them. The CDR3 runs 15 residues. The CDR3 sequence: CASSPLGSTDNEQFF. CDR3 bases: TGTGCCAGCAGCCCCTTGGGGTCAACAGACAATGAGCAGTTCTTC.

This clonotype was seen many times. The CDR3 DNA sequence: TGCAGCGTCAGCCAGGGGCCAATGGAGACCCAGTACTTC. Translating gives CSVSQGPMETQYF. The V and J genes are TRBV29-1 and TRBJ2-5, with D possibly TRBD1 on 6 matching bases. The CDR3 loop spans 13 amino acids. V lost 6 bases and J lost 5, with 16 bases in between. Germline V gives CDR1 SQVTM, CDR2 ANQGSEA.

This clonotype was seen at least ten times. This chain connects TRBV28 to TRBJ2-5; the D gene is possibly TRBD2 (5 bases). Germline lookup yields CDR1 MDHEN and CDR2 SYDVKM. Trimming cost V 5 bases and J 5 bases, with 15 bases left between them. CDR3 length: 14 amino acids. This CDR3 is CASSPRTADETQYF. The CDR3 DNA follows: TGTGCCAGCAGTCCGAGGACTGCTGATGAGACCCAGTACTTC.

This clonotype has ten or more counts. The chain is built from TRBV24-1 and TRBJ2-1; 11 nucleotides match TRBD2. J gave up 15 bases and V 5 bases, and 11 bases lay outside the gene matches. The germline CDR1 and CDR2 sequences are KGHDR and SFDVKD. This CDR3 comprises 14 residues. DNA of the CDR3: TGTGCCACCAGTGTCTACGATACTAGCGGGAGTCTGTTCTTC. Protein: CATSVYDTSGSLFF.

This clonotype was observed at least ten times. The genes are TRBV27 and TRBJ2-7; TRBD2 aligns across 8 bases. Per the germline V gene, CDR1 is MNHEY and CDR2 is SMNVEV (reference sequence). This CDR3 region has 15 residues. V shed 7 bases, J shed 4 bases, and the junction held 12 bases outside the gene matches. The CDR3 nucleotides are TGTGCCAGCATGAGGAGTAGCGGGATATCTTACGAGCAGTACTTC. Translating it yields CASMRSSGISYEQYF.